This T cell receptor beta chain was retrieved from a study of T cell repertoires in cytomegalovirus infection. Study context: It can be stated that public TCR beta signatures indicated CMV infection as well as a matching HLA type. Findings and limits, study-wide: The cumulative frequency of public TCR beta families identified carriers of CMV plus the relevant HLA. In two of eight donors, the top clonotype was HLA-C-restricted CMV-specific.

This clonotype was detected only a few times. Its antigen remains unknown. TCRdb reanalysed the reads using MiXCR and keeps one entry per CDR3 protein. Among roughly 110,000 distinct CDR3 sequences listed, around a tenth were seen once. J gave up 4 bases and V 5 bases, and 12 bases lay outside the gene matches. The CDR3 spans 19 residues. Per germline, CDR1 MDHEN and CDR2 SYDVKM. Material: PBMCs, sequenced either directly or after in vitro stimulation (not recorded which). This chain uses TRBV28 with TRBJ2-6, with 12 bases that match TRBD1. The TCR was taken from a human donor in good health (CMV status not recorded). Some clones in this sample may be carry-over from other donors' samples. This CDR3 is CASSPLPGQGALGANVLTF. As DNA, the CDR3 is TGTGCCAGCAGTCCCCTTCCGGGACAGGGGGCTCTCGGGGCCAACGTCCTGACTTTC.